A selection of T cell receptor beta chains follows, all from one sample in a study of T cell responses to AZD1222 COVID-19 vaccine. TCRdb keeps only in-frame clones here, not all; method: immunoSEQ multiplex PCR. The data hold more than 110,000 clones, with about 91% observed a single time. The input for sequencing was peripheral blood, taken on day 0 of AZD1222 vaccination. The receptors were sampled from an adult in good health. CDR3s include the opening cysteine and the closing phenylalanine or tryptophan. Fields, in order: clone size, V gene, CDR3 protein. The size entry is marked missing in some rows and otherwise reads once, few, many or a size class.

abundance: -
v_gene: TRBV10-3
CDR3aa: CAISVMDTGELFF

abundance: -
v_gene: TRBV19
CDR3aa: CASSIKKRGRYEQYF

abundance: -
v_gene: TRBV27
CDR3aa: CASSLMGVNEQFF

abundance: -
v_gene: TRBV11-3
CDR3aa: CASSALGGLNTEAFF

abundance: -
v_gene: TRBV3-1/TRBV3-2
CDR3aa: CASSQNDQPQHF

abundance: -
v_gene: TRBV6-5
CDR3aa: CATAGFSDKTQYF

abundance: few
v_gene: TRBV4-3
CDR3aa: CASSQDPTGGQAFF

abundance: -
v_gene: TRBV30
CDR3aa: CAWSMGQGWSKPQHF

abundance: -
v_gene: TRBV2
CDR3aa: CASSERQGNSPLHF

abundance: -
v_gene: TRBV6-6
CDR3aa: CASSLSVSYNEQFF

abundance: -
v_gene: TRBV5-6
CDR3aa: CASSFRDRREKLFF

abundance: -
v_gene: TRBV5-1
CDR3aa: CASSLVPATISGNTIYF

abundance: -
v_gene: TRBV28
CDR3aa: CASSLRSYGYTF

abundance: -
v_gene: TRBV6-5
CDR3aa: CASSYSMQFYGYTF

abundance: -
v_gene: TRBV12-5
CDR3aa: CASGQGPWFGYTF

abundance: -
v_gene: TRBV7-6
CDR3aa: CASSFTGSGANVLTF

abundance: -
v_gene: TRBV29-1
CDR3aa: CSVQRESTDTQYF

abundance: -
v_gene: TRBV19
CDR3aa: CASSIPGVDTGELFF

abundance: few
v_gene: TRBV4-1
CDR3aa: CASSQVFGRTVPHQPQHF

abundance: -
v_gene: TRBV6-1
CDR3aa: CASSALPGSGGAGTGELFF

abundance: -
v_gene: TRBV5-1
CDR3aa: CASSTTGEPEKLFF

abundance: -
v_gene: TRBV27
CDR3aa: CASSPSLGGDTEAFF

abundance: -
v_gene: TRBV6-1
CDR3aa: CASRSASGRVGTQYF

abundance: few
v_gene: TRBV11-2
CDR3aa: CASRPSGASTDTQYF

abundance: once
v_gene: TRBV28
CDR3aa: CASSFRAFEQYF

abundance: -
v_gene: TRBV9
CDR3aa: CASSVSIFSYEQYF

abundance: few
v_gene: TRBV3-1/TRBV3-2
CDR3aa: CASSQMQGHQPQHF

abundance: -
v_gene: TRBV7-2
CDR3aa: CASSSRGGYTF

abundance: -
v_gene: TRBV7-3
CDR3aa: CASSRQGQYEEAFF

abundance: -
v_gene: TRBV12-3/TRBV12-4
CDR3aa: CASSLRVTYEQYF

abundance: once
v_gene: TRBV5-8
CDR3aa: CASSLVLAGVETQYF

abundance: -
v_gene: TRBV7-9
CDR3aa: CASSPESGYYNEQFF

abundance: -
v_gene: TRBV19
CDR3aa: CASSLRDGHYEQYF

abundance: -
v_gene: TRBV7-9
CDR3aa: CASGDRGHGNTIYF

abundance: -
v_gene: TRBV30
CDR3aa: CAWMAGRTSGETQYF

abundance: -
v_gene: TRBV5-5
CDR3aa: CASSSSGSVTIYF

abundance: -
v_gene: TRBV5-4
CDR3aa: CASSPEYGRAEAFF

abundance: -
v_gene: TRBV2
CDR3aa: CASIEGSTGNTIYF

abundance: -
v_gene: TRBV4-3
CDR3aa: CASSLGGAEPGEAFF

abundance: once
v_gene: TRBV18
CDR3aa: CASSPGQGVYEQYF

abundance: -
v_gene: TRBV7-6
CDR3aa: CASSLEGLGSTDTQYF

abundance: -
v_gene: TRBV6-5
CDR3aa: CASTRDFFSNQPQHF

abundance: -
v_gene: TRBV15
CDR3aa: CATSRERGYGAGGEQFF

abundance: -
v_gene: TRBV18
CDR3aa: CASSPQFTLTGNTIYF

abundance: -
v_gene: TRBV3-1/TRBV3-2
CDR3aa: CASSQEGGESPNYGYTF

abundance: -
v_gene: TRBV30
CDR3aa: CAWSRKQGGPQHF

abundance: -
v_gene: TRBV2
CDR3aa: CASKQGDYGYTF

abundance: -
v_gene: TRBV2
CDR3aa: CASNNRVTNEKLFF

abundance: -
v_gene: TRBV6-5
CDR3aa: CASSPDSNYGYTF

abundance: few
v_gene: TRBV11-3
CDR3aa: CASSSRVYDSPLHF

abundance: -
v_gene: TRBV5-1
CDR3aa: CASSLMRNEQYF

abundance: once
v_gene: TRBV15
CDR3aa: CATSRDIWSGELFF

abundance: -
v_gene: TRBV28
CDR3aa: CASRSYDRLSKTQYF

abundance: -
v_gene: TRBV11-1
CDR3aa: CASSLETEPYEQYF

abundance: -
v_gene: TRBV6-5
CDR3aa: CASSYGGLAGEQYF

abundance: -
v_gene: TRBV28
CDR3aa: CASSLGPTADTDTQYF

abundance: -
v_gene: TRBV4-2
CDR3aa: CASSRGQGTNTGELFF

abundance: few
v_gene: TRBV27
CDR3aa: CASSLGSTGAQPQHF

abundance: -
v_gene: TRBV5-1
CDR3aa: CASSLVDTATNEKLFF